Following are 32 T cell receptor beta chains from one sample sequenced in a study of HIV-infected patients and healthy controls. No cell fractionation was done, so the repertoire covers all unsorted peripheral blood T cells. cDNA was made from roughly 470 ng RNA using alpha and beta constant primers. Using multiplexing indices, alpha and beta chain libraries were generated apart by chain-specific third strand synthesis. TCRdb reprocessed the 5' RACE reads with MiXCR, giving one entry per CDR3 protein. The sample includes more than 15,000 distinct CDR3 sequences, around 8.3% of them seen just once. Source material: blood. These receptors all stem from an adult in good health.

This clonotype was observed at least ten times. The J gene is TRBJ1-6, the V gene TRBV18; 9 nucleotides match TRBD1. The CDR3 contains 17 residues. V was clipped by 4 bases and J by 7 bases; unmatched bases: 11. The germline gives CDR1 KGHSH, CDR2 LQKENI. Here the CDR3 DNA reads TGTGCCAGCTCACAAAACTTGCAGGGACAGGGCAATTCACCCCTCCACTTT. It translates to CASSQNLQGQGNSPLHF.

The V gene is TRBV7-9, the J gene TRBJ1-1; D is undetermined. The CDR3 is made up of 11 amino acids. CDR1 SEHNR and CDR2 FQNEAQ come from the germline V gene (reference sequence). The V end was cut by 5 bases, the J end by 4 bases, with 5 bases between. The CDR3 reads CASSLSTEAFF. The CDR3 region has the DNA TGTGCCAGCAGCCTAAGCACTGAAGCTTTCTTT.

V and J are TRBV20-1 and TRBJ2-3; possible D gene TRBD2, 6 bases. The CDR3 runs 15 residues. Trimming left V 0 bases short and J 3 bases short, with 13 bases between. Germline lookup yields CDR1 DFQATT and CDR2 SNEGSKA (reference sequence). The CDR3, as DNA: TGCAGTGCTAGAGATTGGGGGGAGTCGACAGATACGCAGTATTTT. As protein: CSARDWGESTDTQYF.

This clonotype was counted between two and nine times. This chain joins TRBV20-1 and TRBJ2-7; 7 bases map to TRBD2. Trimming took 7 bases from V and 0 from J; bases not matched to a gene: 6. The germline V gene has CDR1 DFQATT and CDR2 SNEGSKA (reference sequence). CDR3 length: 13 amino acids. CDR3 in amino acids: CSVGGGSSYEQYF. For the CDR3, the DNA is TGCAGTGTCGGCGGGGGTAGCTCCTACGAGCAGTACTTC.

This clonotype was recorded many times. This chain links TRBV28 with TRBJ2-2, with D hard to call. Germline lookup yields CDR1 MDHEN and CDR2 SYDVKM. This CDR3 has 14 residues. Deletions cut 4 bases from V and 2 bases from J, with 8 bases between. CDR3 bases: TGTGCCAGCAGTTGGACCTATAACACCGGGGAGCTGTTTTTT. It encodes CASSWTYNTGELFF.

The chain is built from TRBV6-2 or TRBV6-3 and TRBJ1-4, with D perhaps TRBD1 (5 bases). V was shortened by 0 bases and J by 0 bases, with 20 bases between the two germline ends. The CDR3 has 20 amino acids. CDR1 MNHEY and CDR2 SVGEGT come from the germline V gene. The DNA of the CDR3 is TGTGCCAGCAGTTACTCGACGTCAGACAGAAACCTTGCAACTAATGAAAAACTGTTTTTT. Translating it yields CASSYSTSDRNLATNEKLFF.

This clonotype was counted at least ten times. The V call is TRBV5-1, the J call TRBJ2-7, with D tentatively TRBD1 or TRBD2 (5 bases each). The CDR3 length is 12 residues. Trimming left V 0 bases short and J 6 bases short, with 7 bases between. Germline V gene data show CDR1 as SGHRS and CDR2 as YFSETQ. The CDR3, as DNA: TGCGCCAGCAGCTTGGTGGGGACCGAGCAGTACTTC. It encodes CASSLVGTEQYF.

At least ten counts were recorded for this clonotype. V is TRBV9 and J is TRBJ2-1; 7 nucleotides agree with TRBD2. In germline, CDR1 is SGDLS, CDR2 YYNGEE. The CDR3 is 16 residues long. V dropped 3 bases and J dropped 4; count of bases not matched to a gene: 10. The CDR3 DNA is TGTGCCAGCAGCGCTCGAGCGGGGTTTCCTTACAATGAGCAGTTCTTC. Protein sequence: CASSARAGFPYNEQFF.

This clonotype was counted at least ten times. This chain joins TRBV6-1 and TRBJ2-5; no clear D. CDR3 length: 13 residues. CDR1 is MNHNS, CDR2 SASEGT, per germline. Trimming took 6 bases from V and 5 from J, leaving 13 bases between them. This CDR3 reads CASSTNVRETQYF. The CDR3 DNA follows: TGTGCCAGCAGCACCAACGTTAGGGAGACCCAGTACTTC.

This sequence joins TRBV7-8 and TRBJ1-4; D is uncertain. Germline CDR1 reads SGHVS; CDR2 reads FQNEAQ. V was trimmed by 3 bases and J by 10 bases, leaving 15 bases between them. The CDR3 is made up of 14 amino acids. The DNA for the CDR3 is TGTGCCAGCAGCTTGGCCGCCCCCAATCCAAAACTGTTTTTT. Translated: CASSLAAPNPKLFF.

The CDR3 loop reads CASSETWGLARVYNEQFF. The CDR3 DNA reads as TGTGCCAGCAGTGAGACGTGGGGACTAGCTCGAGTCTACAATGAGCAGTTCTTC. The chain links TRBV2 to TRBJ2-1, with 9 bases lining up with TRBD2. The CDR3 runs to 18 residues. J lost 3 bases, V lost 3 bases, and 12 bases had no gene match. Germline V gene sequence: CDR1 SNHLY, CDR2 FYNNEI.

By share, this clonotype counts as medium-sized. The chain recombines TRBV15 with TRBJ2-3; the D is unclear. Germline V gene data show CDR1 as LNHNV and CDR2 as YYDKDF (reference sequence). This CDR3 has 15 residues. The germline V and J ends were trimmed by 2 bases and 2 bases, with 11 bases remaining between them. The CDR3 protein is CATSRPPEATDTQYF. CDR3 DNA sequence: TGTGCCACCAGCAGACCCCCAGAAGCCACAGATACGCAGTATTTT.

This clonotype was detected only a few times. CDR3 nucleotides: TGTGCCTGGAGTCCAGCTCTCTACAATGAGCAGTTCTTC. The encoded protein is CAWSPALYNEQFF. The genes are TRBV30 and TRBJ2-1; no reliable D call. Germline CDR1 is GTSNPN and CDR2 is SVGIG (reference sequence). The length of the CDR3 is 13 residues. V lost 2 bases and J 3 bases, leaving 8 bases between the germline ends. The entire variable domain, with the rest obtained from reference TRBV30 and TRBJ2-1, is as follows: SQTIHQWPATLVQPVGSPLSLECTVEGTSNPNLYWYRQAAGRGLQLLFYSVGIGQISSEVPQNLSASRPQDRQFILSSKKLLLSDSGFYLCAWSPALYNEQFFGPGTRLTVL.

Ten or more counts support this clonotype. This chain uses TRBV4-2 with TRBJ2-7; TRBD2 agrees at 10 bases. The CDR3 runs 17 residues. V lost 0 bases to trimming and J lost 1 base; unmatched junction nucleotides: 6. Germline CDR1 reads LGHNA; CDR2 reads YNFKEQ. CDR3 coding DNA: TGTGCCAGCAGCCAAGAAGTTCCGGGACTAGCGTCCTACGAGCAGTACTTC. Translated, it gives CASSQEVPGLASYEQYF.

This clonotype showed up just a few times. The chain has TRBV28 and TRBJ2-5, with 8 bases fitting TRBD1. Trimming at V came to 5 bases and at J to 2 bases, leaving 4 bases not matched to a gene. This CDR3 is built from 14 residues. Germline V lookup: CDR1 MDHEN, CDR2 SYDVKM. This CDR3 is CASSPRTGQETQYF. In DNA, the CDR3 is TGTGCCAGCAGTCCCCGGACAGGGCAAGAGACCCAGTACTTC.

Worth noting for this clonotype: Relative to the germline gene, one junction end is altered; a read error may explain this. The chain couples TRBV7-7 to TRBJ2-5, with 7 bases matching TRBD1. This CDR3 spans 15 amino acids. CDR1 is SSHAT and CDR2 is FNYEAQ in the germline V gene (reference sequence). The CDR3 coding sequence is TGTGCTAGCAGCTTAGGGGGCGGCGTACAAGAGACCCAGTACTTC. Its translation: CASSLGGGVQETQYF.

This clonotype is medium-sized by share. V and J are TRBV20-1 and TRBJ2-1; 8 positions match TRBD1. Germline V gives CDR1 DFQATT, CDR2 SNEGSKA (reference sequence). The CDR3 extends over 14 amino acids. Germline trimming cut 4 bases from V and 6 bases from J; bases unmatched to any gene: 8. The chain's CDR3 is CSAINQQGGNEQFF. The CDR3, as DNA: TGCAGTGCTATCAACCAACAGGGGGGCAATGAGCAGTTCTTC.

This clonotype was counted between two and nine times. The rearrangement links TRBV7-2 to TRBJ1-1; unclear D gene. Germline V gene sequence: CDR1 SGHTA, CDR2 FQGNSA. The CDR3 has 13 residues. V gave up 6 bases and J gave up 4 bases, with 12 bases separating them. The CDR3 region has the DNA TGTGCCAGCAGTACAGTGAGGAGCACTGAAGCTTTCTTT. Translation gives CASSTVRSTEAFF. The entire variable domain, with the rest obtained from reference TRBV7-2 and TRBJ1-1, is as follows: GAGVSQSPSNKVTEKGKDVELRCDPISGHTALYWYRQSLGQGLEFLIYFQGNSAPDKSGLPSDRFSAERTGGSVSTLTIQRTQQEDSAVYLCASSTVRSTEAFFGQGTRLTVV.

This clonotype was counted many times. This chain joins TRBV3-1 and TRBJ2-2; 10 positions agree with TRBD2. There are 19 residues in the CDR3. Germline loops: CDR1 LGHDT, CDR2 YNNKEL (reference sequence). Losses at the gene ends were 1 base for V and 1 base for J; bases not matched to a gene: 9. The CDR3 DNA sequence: TGTGCCAGCAGCCAAGTGGGACTAGCGATTAAAATGAACACCGGGGAGCTGTTTTTT. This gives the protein CASSQVGLAIKMNTGELFF.

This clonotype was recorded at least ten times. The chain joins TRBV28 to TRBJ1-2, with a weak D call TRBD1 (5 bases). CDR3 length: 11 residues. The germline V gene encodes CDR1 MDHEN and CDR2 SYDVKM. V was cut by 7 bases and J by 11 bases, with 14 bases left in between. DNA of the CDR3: TGTGCCAGCATTGGGTCCTGGGGGTACACCTTC. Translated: CASIGSWGYTF.

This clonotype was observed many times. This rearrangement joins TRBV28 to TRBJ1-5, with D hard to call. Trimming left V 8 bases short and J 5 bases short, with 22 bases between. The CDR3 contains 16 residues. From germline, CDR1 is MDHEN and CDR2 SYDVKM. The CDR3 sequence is CASYPRPSQGYQPQHF. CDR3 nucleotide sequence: TGTGCCAGCTACCCCAGGCCGTCGCAAGGGTATCAGCCCCAGCATTTT.

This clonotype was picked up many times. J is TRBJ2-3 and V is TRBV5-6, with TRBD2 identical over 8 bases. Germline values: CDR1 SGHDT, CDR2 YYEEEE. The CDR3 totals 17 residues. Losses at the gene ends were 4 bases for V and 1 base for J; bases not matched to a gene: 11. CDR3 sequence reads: CASSQSGSRSGTDTQYF. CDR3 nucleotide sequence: TGTGCCAGCAGCCAAAGCGGGAGTCGATCGGGCACAGATACGCAGTATTTT.

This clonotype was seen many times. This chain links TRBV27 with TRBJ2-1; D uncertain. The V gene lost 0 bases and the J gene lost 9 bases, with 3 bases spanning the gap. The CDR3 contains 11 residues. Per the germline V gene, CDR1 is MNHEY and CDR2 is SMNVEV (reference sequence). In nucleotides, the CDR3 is TGTGCCAGCAGTTTATCCGGTGAGCAGTTCTTC. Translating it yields CASSLSGEQFF.

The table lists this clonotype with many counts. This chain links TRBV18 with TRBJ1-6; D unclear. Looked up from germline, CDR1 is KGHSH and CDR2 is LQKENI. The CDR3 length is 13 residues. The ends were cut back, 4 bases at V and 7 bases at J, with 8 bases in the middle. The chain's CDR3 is CASSRAQNSPLHF. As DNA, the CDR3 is TGTGCCAGCTCACGGGCGCAAAATTCACCCCTCCACTTT.

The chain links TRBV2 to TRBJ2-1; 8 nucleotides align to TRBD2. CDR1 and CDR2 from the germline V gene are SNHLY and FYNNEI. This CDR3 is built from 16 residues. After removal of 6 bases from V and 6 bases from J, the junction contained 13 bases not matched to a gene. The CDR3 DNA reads TGTGCCAGCAGCCCCAGGCAGCGGGAGCTATCCAATGAGCAGTTCTTC. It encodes CASSPRQRELSNEQFF.

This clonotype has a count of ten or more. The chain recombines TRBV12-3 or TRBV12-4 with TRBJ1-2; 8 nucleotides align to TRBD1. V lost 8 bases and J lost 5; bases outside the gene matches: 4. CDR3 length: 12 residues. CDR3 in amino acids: CASLDRGYGYTF. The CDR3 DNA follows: TGTGCCAGCCTCGACAGGGGATATGGCTACACCTTC.

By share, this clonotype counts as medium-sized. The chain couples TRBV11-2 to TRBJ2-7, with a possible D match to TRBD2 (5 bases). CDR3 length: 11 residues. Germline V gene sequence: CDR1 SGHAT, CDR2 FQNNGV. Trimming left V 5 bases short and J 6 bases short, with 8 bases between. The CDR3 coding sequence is TGTGCCAGCAGCATACTAGGCGAGCAGTACTTC. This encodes CASSILGEQYF.

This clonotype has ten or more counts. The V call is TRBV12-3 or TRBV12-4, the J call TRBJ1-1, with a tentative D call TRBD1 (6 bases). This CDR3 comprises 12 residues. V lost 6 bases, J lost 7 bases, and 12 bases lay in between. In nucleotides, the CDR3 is TGTGCCAGCAGAGGACAGTCCAGTGAAGCTTTCTTT. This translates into CASRGQSSEAFF.

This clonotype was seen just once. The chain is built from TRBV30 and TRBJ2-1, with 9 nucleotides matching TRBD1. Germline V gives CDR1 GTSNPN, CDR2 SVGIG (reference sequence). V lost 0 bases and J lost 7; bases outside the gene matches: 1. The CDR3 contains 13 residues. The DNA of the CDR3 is TGTGCCTGGAGTGTACAGGGGGCTAATGAGCAGTTCTTC. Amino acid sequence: CAWSVQGANEQFF.

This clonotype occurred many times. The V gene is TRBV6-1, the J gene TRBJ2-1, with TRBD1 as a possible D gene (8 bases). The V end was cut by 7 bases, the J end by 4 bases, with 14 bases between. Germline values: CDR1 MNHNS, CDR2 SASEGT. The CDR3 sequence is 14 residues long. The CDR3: CASINRGGYNEQFF. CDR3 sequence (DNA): TGTGCCAGCATAAACAGGGGGGGATACAATGAGCAGTTCTTC.

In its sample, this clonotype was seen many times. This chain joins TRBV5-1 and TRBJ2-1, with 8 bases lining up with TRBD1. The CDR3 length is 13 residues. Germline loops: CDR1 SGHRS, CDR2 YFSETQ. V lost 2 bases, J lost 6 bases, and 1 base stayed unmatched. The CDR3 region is CASSFTGGNEQFF. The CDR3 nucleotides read TGCGCCAGCAGCTTTACAGGGGGCAATGAGCAGTTCTTC.

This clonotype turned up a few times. This CDR3 reads CASSISDGPGYGYTF. Written as DNA, the CDR3 is TGTGCCAGCAGTATCTCGGACGGACCGGGATATGGCTACACCTTC. The chain has TRBV28 and TRBJ1-2; D is undetermined. The CDR3 sequence is 15 residues long. Germline values: CDR1 MDHEN, CDR2 SYDVKM. Trimming stripped 5 bases from V and 5 bases from J, with 18 bases between.